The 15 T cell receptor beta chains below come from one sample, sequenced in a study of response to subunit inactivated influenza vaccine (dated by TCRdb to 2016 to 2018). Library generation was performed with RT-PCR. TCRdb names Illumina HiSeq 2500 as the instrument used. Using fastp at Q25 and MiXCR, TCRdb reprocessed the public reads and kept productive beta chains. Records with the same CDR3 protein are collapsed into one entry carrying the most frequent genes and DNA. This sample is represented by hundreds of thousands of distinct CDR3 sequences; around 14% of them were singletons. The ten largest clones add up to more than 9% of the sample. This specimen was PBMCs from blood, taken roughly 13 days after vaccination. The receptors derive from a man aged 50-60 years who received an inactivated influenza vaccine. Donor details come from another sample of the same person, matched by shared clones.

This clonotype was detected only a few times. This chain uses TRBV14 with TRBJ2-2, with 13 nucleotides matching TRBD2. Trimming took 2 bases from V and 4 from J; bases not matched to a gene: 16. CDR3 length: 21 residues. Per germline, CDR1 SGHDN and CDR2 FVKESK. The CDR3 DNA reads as TGTGCCAGCAGCCAAATTCCTTATTGGACTAGCGGGAGTCGGGCCACCGGGGAGCTGTTTTTT. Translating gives CASSQIPYWTSGSRATGELFF.

In nucleotides, the CDR3 is TGTGCCAGCAGCCAAGATCATGGTCTAGCGGGAGTCGCCCCGTACAATGAGCAGTTCTTC. This sequence encodes CASSQDHGLAGVAPYNEQFF. The J gene is TRBJ2-1, the V gene TRBV3-1, with 10 bases lining up with TRBD2. The CDR3 consists of 20 residues. Germline loops: CDR1 LGHDT, CDR2 YNNKEL (reference sequence). V lost 0 bases, J lost 4 bases, and 15 bases stayed unmatched.

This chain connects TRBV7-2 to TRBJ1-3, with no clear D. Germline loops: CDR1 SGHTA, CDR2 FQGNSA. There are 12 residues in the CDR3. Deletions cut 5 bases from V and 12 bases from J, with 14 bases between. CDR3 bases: TGTGCCAGCAGCCCCTACAAGGGAATCATATATTTT. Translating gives CASSPYKGIIYF.

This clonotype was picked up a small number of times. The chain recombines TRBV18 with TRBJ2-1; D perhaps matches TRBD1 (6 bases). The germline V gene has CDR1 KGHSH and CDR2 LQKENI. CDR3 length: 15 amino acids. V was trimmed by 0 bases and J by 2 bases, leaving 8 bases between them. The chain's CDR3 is CASSPPSGAYNEQFF. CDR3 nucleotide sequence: TGTGCCAGCTCACCACCGTCAGGGGCCTACAATGAGCAGTTCTTC.

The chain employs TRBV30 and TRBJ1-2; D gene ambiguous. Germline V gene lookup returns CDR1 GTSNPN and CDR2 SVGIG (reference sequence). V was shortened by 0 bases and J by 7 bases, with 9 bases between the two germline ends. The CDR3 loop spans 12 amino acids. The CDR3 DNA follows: TGTGCCTGGAGTGTGAAAGGCGGTGGCTACACCTTC. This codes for CAWSVKGGGYTF.

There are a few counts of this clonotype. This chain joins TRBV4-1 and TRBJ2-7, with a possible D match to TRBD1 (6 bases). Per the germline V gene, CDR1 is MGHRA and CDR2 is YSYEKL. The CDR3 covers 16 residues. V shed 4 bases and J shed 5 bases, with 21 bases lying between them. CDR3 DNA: TGCGCCAGCAGCCTATCCTCGGCAGGGGCCGGGGACGAGCAGTACTTC. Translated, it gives CASSLSSAGAGDEQYF.

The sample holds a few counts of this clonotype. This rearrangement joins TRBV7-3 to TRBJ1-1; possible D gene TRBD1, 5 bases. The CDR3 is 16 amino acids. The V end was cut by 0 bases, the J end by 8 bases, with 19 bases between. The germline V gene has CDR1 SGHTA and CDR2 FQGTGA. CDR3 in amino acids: CASSLTPSTGTKEAFF. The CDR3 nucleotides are TGTGCCAGCAGCTTAACCCCCAGCACAGGAACGAAAGAAGCTTTCTTT.

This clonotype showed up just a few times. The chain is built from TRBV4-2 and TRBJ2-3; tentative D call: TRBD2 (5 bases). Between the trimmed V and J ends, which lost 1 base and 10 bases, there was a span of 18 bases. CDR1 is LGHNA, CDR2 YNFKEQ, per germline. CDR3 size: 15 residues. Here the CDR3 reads CASSQAQRVEGAQYF. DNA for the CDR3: TGTGCCAGCAGCCAAGCCCAAAGGGTAGAGGGCGCGCAGTATTTT.

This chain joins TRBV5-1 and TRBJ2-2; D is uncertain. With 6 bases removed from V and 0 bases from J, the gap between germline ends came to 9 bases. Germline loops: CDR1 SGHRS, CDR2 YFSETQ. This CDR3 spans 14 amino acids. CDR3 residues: CASTKGSNTGELFF. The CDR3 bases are TGCGCCAGCACTAAGGGATCGAACACCGGGGAGCTGTTTTTT.

This CDR3 is CASSMASGRTYNEQFF. The CDR3 DNA is TGTGCCAGCAGCATGGCTAGCGGGAGGACCTACAATGAGCAGTTCTTC. The chain carries TRBV7-9 and TRBJ2-1; TRBD2 aligns across 11 bases. CDR3 length: 16 residues. Germline V lookup: CDR1 SEHNR, CDR2 FQNEAQ (reference sequence). Trimming cost V 5 bases and J 2 bases; bases outside gene matches: 5.

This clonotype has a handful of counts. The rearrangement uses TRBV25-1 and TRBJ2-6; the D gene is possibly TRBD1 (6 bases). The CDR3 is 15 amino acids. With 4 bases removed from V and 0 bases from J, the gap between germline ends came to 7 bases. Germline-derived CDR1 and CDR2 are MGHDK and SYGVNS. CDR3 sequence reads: CASSATGSGANVLTF. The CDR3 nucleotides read TGTGCCAGCAGTGCGACAGGCTCTGGGGCCAACGTCCTGACTTTC.

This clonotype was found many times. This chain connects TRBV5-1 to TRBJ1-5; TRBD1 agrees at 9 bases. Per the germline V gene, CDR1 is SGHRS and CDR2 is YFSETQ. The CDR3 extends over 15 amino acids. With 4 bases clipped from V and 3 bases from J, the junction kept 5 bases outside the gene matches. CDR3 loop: CASSPGTGPNQPQHF. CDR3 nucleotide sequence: TGCGCCAGCAGCCCAGGGACAGGGCCCAATCAGCCCCAGCATTTT.

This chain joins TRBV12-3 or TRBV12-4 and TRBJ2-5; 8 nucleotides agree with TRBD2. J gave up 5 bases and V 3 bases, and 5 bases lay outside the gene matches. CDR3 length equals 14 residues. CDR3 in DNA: TGTGCCAGCAGTTTCGCGGGGGGCGGGGAGACCCAGTACTTC. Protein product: CASSFAGGGETQYF.

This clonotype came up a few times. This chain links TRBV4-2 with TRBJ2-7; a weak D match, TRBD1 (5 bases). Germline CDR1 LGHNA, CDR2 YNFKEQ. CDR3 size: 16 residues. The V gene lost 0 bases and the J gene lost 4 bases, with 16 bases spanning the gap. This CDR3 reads CASSQEGQGRFYEQYF. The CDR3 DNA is TGTGCCAGCAGCCAAGAAGGGCAGGGCCGCTTTTACGAGCAGTACTTC.

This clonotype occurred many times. The CDR3 loop is CASCDAKNIQYF. CDR3 DNA: TGCGCCAGCTGCGATGCCAAAAACATTCAGTACTTC. The chain carries TRBV5-1 and TRBJ2-4, with D hard to call. Trimming took off 7 bases at V and 1 base at J, with 6 bases between the two ends. Germline V gene lookup returns CDR1 SGHRS and CDR2 YFSETQ. This CDR3 has 12 residues.